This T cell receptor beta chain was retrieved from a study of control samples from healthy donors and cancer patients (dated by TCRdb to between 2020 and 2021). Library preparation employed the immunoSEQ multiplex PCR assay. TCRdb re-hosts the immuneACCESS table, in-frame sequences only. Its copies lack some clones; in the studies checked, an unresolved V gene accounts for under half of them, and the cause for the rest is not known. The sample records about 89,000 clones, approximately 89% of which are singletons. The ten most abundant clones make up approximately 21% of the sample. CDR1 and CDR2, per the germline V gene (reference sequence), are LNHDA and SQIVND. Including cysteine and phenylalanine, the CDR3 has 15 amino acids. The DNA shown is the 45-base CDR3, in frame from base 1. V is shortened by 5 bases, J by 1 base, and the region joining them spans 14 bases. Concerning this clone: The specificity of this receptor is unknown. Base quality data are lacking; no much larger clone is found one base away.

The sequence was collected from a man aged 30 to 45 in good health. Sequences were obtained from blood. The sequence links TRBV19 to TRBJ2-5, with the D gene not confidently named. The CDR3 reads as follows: CASSSPSGGQETQYF. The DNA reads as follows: TGTGCCAGTAGTTCACCGTCCGGTGGCCAAGAGACCCAGTACTTC.